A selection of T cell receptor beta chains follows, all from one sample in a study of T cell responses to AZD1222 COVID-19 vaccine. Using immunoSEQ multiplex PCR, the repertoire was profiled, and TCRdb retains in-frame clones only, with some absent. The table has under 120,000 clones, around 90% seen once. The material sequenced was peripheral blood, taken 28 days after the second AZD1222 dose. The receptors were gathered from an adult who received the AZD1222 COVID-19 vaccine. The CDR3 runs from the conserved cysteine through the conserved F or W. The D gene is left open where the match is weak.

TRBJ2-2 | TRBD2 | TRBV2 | CASSYLAGGETGELFF
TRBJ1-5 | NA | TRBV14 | CASSQAARRSSPVHPNQPQHF
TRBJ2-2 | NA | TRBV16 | CASSRAITNTGELFF
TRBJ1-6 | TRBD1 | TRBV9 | CASSVGGTAGEPLHF
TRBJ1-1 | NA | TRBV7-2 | CASSFRRTDEAFF
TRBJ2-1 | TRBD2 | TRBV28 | CASSEAGGPYNEQFF
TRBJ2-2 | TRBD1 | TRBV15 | CATSRDRDRHTGELFF
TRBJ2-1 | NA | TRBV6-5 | CASSYGRREQFF
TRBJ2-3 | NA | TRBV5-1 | CASSLAGKTDTQYF
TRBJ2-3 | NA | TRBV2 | CASRYGTDTQYF
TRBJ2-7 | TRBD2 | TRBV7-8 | CASSFSGRSYEQYF
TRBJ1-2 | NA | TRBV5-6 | CASSSGGLVYGYTF
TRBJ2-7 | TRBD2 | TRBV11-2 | CASSLIGTTYEQYF
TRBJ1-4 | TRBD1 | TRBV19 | CASRDSWNEKLFF
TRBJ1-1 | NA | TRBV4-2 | CASSLDPPRTEAFF
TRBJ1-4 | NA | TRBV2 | CASLASQGTNEKLFF
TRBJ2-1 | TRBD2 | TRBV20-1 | CSARERGRRIF
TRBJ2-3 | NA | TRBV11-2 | CASSFTDTQYF
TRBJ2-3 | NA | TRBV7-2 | CASSRRLSTDTQYF
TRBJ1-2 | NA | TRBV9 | CASSVEGAYGYTF
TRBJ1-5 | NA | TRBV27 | CASSTVSNSNQPQHF
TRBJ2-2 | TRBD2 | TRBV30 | CAWSVGTRGVTGELFF
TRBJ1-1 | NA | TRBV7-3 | CASSSGPNRKAFF
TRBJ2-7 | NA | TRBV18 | CASSQTSIYEQYF
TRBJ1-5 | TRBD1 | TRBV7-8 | CASSSGQGNQPQHF
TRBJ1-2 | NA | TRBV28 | CASSLVGSGYTF
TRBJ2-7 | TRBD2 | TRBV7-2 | CASSFTSAGYEQYF
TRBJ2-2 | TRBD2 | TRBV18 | CASSRYVTGGNTGELFF